This is a list of T cell receptor beta chains from one sample in a study of human T cells and chemical hapten exposure. TCRdb re-called the RACE reads through MiXCR, storing one row per CDR3 protein. The sample consists of about 200,000 distinct CDR3 sequences, 24% of them appearing once. Sequenced material: whole blood, taken in connection with sensitization to the hapten diphenylcyclopropenone (DPC). These receptors all stem from a woman in her thirties or forties with alopecia areata. Some clones in this sample may be carry-over from other donors' samples. Each CDR3 is given with its conserved first and last residue. The D gene is left open where the match is weak. Size values are once, few and many counts, or a class for expanded clones, and some rows have none.

abundance,d_gene,j_gene,v_gene,CDR3aa,CDR3nt
many,NA,TRBJ1-2,TRBV6-5,CASKESANYGYTF,TGTGCCAGCAAGGAGTCTGCTAACTATGGCTACACCTTC
many,TRBD2,TRBJ2-3,TRBV20-1,CSGLAGGTDTQYF,TGCAGTGGTCTAGCGGGAGGCACAGATACGCAGTATTTT
few,NA,TRBJ2-4,TRBV27,CASSAGQLAKNIQYF,TGTGCCAGCAGTGCGGGACAGCTAGCCAAAAACATTCAGTACTTC
NA,NA,TRBJ2-4,TRBV7-2,CASSLRRGDKNIQYF,TGTGCCAGCAGCTTAAGAAGGGGGGACAAAAACATTCAGTACTTC
once,NA,TRBJ2-7,TRBV12-3/TRBV12-4,CASSFGGTLSYEQYF,TGTGCCAGCAGTTTTGGTGGGACGCTCTCCTACGAGCAGTACTTC
many,NA,TRBJ2-7,TRBV7-2,CASSRPVYEQYF,TGTGCCAGCAGCAGGCCTGTTTACGAGCAGTACTTC
few,NA,TRBJ2-7,TRBV10-2,CAILQSGEQYF,TGCGCTATACTTCAAAGCGGCGAGCAGTACTTC
NA,NA,TRBJ1-6,TRBV4-3,CASSQDGRSSYNSPLHF,TGCGCCAGCAGCCAAGATGGGCGGAGCTCCTATAATTCACCCCTCCACTTT
NA,NA,TRBJ2-3,TRBV27,CASSPRWRDTQYF,TGTGCCAGCAGTCCCCGATGGAGAGATACGCAGTATTTT
NA,NA,TRBJ2-5,TRBV12-3/TRBV12-4,CASGGYGGGQETQYF,TGTGCCAGCGGAGGGTACGGGGGCGGCCAAGAGACCCAGTACTTC
NA,TRBD1,TRBJ2-3,TRBV2,CANNRGRSADTQYF,TGTGCCAACAACAGGGGGCGGTCCGCAGATACGCAGTATTTT
many,NA,TRBJ2-3,TRBV7-9,CASSLGGADTQYF,TGTGCCAGCAGCTTAGGGGGAGCAGATACGCAGTATTTT
NA,NA,TRBJ2-1,TRBV7-3,CASSFFGGSSYNEQFF,TGTGCCAGCAGCTTCTTTGGGGGGAGCTCCTACAATGAGCAGTTCTTC
few,NA,TRBJ2-3,TRBV5-1,CASSLTYTDTQYF,TGCGCCAGCAGCTTGACATACACAGATACGCAGTATTTT
NA,NA,TRBJ2-5,TRBV7-2,CASSFSRGGETQYF,TGTGCCAGCAGCTTTAGCAGGGGTGGAGAGACCCAGTACTTC
many,NA,TRBJ1-1,TRBV11-1,CASSLSRVNTEAFF,TGTGCCAGCAGCTTAAGTAGGGTGAACACTGAAGCTTTCTTT
few,TRBD1,TRBJ2-1,TRBV24-1,CATSVPGQGARNEQFF,TGTGCCACCAGTGTCCCCGGACAGGGGGCGCGGAATGAGCAGTTCTTC
few,TRBD2,TRBJ2-5,TRBV4-3,CASSQAGTSGGETQYF,TGCGCCAGCAGCCAAGCGGGGACTAGCGGAGGGGAGACCCAGTACTTC
few,TRBD2,TRBJ2-2,TRBV7-2,CASSLAGTSGITGELFF,TGTGCCAGCAGCTTAGCGGGGACTAGCGGGATAACCGGGGAGCTGTTTTTT
few,NA,TRBJ2-7,TRBV27,CASSSGIADEQYF,TGTGCCAGCAGTTCGGGGATAGCGGACGAGCAGTACTTC
many,NA,TRBJ1-5,TRBV6-1,CATSPRADQPQHF,TGTGCCACCTCACCCAGGGCAGATCAGCCCCAGCATTTT
NA,NA,TRBJ2-6,TRBV30,CAWNRGIAGPGANVLTF,TGTGCCTGGAACCGGGGCATTGCCGGCCCTGGGGCCAACGTCCTGACTTTC
few,TRBD2,TRBJ2-1,TRBV12-3/TRBV12-4,CASGRTSAYSYNEQFF,TGTGCCAGCGGCCGGACTAGCGCGTACTCCTACAATGAGCAGTTCTTC
NA,TRBD1,TRBJ2-2,TRBV2,CASSGTGVSGELFF,TGTGCCAGCTCCGGGACAGGGGTTAGCGGGGAGCTGTTTTTT
many,TRBD2,TRBJ2-7,TRBV11-1,CASSPSGGLGEQYF,TGTGCCAGCAGCCCGAGCGGGGGCCTGGGCGAGCAGTACTTC
NA,NA,TRBJ2-7,TRBV3-1,CASSPSFRVEQYF,TGTGCCAGCAGCCCCTCTTTCCGGGTCGAGCAGTACTTC
few,NA,TRBJ2-7,TRBV7-2,CASSLGGRVSYEQYF,TGTGCCAGCAGCTTAGGAGGGCGGGTATCCTACGAGCAGTACTTC
NA,TRBD1,TRBJ2-1,TRBV3-1,CAGSQKMGQGATFLYNEQFF,TGTGCCGGCAGCCAAAAAATGGGACAGGGGGCCACCTTCCTCTACAATGAGCAGTTCTTC
few,NA,TRBJ2-7,TRBV7-3,CASSLTAKGTYEQYF,TGTGCCAGCAGCTTAACCGCGAAGGGGACCTACGAGCAGTACTTC
few,NA,TRBJ1-5,TRBV15,CATSRDLVQPQHF,TGTGCCACCAGCAGAGATCTTGTTCAGCCCCAGCATTTT
many,NA,TRBJ2-2,TRBV7-3,CASSPLTTGELFF,TGTGCCAGCAGCCCCCTGACCACCGGGGAGCTGTTTTTT
NA,NA,TRBJ2-7,TRBV6-5,CASRRGYSYEQYF,TGTGCCAGCAGACGGGGATACTCCTACGAGCAGTACTTC
NA,TRBD2,TRBJ2-3,TRBV24-1,CATSERLGSGTSGFTDTQYF,TGTGCCACCAGTGAACGGCTCGGTTCCGGGACTAGCGGATTCACAGATACGCAGTATTTT
NA,TRBD2,TRBJ2-3,TRBV9,CASSASGGASGTDTQYF,TGTGCCAGCAGCGCTAGCGGGGGGGCTTCTGGCACAGATACGCAGTATTTT
few,TRBD2,TRBJ2-7,TRBV5-5,CASSLAPSGSSYEQYF,TGTGCCAGCAGCTTGGCACCTAGCGGGAGCTCCTACGAGCAGTACTTC